Following are 26 T cell receptor beta chains from one sample sequenced in a study of OX40 agonist ivuxolimab in advanced cancers. Clones were read by immunoSEQ multiplex PCR, and TCRdb kept only the in-frame ones, dropping some. The profile covers over 60,000 clones, with 84% appearing a single time and approximately 2.1% taken by the ten largest. Sequenced here: CD4+ or CD8+ T cells sorted from blood, sampled in a trial of the OX40 agonist ivuxolimab. The receptor set was obtained from an adult with an advanced solid tumor such as melanoma, head and neck, liver or kidney cancer.

The chain has TRBV30 and TRBJ1-2; D call uncertain. The CDR3 is made up of 12 amino acids. CDR1 and CDR2 from the germline V gene are GTSNPN and SVGIG (reference sequence). V lost 5 bases and J lost 4, with 11 bases in between. The CDR3, as DNA: TGTGCCTGGGAGTCACTATTCTATGGCTACACCTTC. Amino acids: CAWESLFYGYTF.

The chain employs TRBV7-9 and TRBJ1-2; TRBD1 might be the D (5 bases). Germline assignment: CDR1 SEHNR and CDR2 FQNEAQ (reference sequence). This CDR3 region has 17 residues. V lost 3 bases and J lost 6, with 23 bases in between. This CDR3 is CASSFRDGTLRANGYTF. The CDR3 DNA follows: TGTGCCAGCAGCTTTCGGGACGGCACTCTCCGAGCGAATGGCTACACCTTC.

A few counts support this clone. The rearrangement uses TRBV27 and TRBJ2-5; TRBD2 aligns across 7 bases. The V segment lost 2 bases and the J segment 5 bases; nucleotides outside the gene matches: 11. The V gene's germline CDR1 is MNHEY and CDR2 SMNVEV (reference sequence). CDR3 length: 16 amino acids. Here the CDR3 reads CASSLGIAGGRETQYF. The CDR3 coding sequence is TGTGCCAGCAGTTTAGGGATAGCGGGTGGTCGGGAGACCCAGTACTTC.

DNA for the CDR3: TGTGCCAGCTCCCGGGGGGAAGGAGAATACGAGCAGTACTTC. Residues: CASSRGEGEYEQYF. This sequence joins TRBV18 and TRBJ2-7, with TRBD2 identical over 7 bases. There are 14 residues in the CDR3. The V gene's germline CDR1 is KGHSH and CDR2 LQKENI. After removal of 6 bases from V and 4 bases from J, the junction contained 9 bases not matched to a gene.

The chain combines TRBV27 with TRBJ1-2, with a tentative D call TRBD1 (5 bases). The germline V gene has CDR1 MNHEY and CDR2 SMNVEV (reference sequence). The CDR3 spans 14 residues. V lost 4 bases, J lost 10 bases, and 19 bases lay in between. The CDR3 nucleotides are TGTGCCAGCAGTTCTCCGGGACCCAGGGATGACTACACCTTC. Encoded protein: CASSSPGPRDDYTF.

The DNA for the CDR3 is TGTGCCAGCAGCTCCCGAGGTAATCAGCCCCAGCATTTT. This gives the protein CASSSRGNQPQHF. The V call is TRBV5-8, the J call TRBJ1-5; D is unresolved. V gave up 3 bases and J gave up 4 bases, with 8 bases separating them. Looked up from germline, CDR1 is SGHTS and CDR2 is YDEGEE. The CDR3 covers 13 residues.

The gene calls are TRBV7-2 and TRBJ1-5; D remains unclear. Per the germline V gene, CDR1 is SGHTA and CDR2 is FQGNSA. Trimming pared 3 bases from V and 4 bases from J, leaving 4 bases between. The CDR3 is 12 residues long. In DNA form, the CDR3 reads TGTGCCAGCAGCTTCAGGAATCAGCCCCAGCATTTT. Its protein is CASSFRNQPQHF.

This chain links TRBV19 with TRBJ2-1; 7 bases line up with TRBD1. V was clipped by 4 bases and J by 6 bases; unmatched bases: 15. Germline V gene data show CDR1 as LNHDA and CDR2 as SQIVND (reference sequence). The CDR3 runs to 17 residues. This CDR3 reads CASSTSSRDRMFNEQFF. CDR3 bases: TGTGCCAGTAGTACTTCTTCCCGGGACAGAATGTTCAATGAGCAGTTCTTC.

This sequence joins TRBV7-3 and TRBJ2-1; possibly TRBD1 for D (6 bases). The CDR3 has 13 residues. Trimming took off 4 bases at V and 9 bases at J, with 13 bases between the two ends. The V gene's germline CDR1 is SGHTA and CDR2 FQGTGA. CDR3 residues: CASSSDRSSEQFF. The CDR3 nucleotides read TGTGCCAGCAGCTCAGACAGGTCCTCTGAGCAGTTCTTC.

The chain uses TRBV7-9 and TRBJ1-3, with D possibly TRBD1 on 5 matching bases. The CDR3 covers 13 residues. Germline CDR1 SEHNR, CDR2 FQNEAQ (reference sequence). The V gene lost 9 bases and the J gene lost 0 bases, with 9 bases spanning the gap. The CDR3 loop is CARGTSSGNTIYF. The CDR3 DNA follows: TGTGCCAGGGGGACCAGCTCTGGAAACACCATATATTTT.

The chain employs TRBV18 and TRBJ2-1; D is possibly TRBD1 (5 bases). V gave up 6 bases and J gave up 1 base, with 22 bases separating them. The CDR3 runs 18 residues. Germline CDR1 reads KGHSH; CDR2 reads LQKENI. The CDR3 nucleotides are TGTGCCAGCTCCTTGAGTATTGGGGCCTTAGGGTCCTACAATGAGCAGTTCTTC. Its protein product is CASSLSIGALGSYNEQFF.

This chain connects TRBV7-6 to TRBJ2-5, with 7 bases aligning to TRBD1. Per germline, CDR1 SGHVS and CDR2 FNYEAQ. CDR3 length equals 16 residues. V dropped 2 bases and J dropped 5; count of bases not matched to a gene: 11. CDR3 sequence reads: CASSLNPRDRSETQYF. The CDR3 DNA reads as TGTGCCAGCAGCTTAAACCCCCGGGACAGAAGCGAGACCCAGTACTTC.

J is TRBJ1-2 and V is TRBV4-3; 9 bases match TRBD1. With V trimmed by 1 base and J by 4 bases, 4 bases remained unmatched. The germline gives CDR1 LGHNA, CDR2 YSLEER. There are 15 residues in the CDR3. CDR3 bases: TGCGCCAGCAGCCAAGGTCCGGGACAGGGCTATGGCTACACCTTC. It codes for CASSQGPGQGYGYTF.

In this sample, this clone turned up once. V and J are TRBV28 and TRBJ1-2; D is unresolved. V was shortened by 6 bases and J by 1 base, with 12 bases between the two germline ends. In germline, CDR1 is MDHEN, CDR2 SYDVKM. CDR3 length equals 14 residues. The CDR3: CASREQTNNYGYTF. CDR3 nucleotide sequence: TGTGCCAGCAGGGAACAAACAAATAACTATGGCTACACCTTC.

The genes are TRBV19 and TRBJ2-7; 8 nucleotides agree with TRBD2. Trimming at V came to 10 bases and at J to 6 bases, leaving 23 bases not matched to a gene. From germline, CDR1 is LNHDA and CDR2 SQIVND (reference sequence). CDR3 length: 17 amino acids. The CDR3 region is CAIPSTRSGTRSGEQYF. In DNA, the CDR3 is TGTGCCATCCCGTCAACCCGGTCCGGGACTAGGTCGGGCGAGCAGTACTTC.

This clone was seen more than once but under ten times. The V and J genes are TRBV28 and TRBJ2-3; TRBD2 matches at 10 bases. The CDR3 is 14 amino acids. The V gene end was trimmed by 2 bases and the J gene end by 9 bases; junction bases not matched to a gene: 5. Germline-derived CDR1 and CDR2 are MDHEN and SYDVKM. In DNA, the CDR3 is TGTGCCAGCAGTTTAAGCGGGGGGGCAGTGACGCAGTATTTT. As protein: CASSLSGGAVTQYF.

This sequence joins TRBV19 and TRBJ2-2; tentative D call: TRBD2 (6 bases). V gave up 4 bases and J gave up 0 bases, with 15 bases separating them. This CDR3 region has 17 residues. Germline values: CDR1 LNHDA, CDR2 SQIVND (reference sequence). The chain's CDR3 is CASSKIRDSANTGELFF. The CDR3 DNA is TGTGCCAGTAGTAAGATCCGGGACTCCGCGAACACCGGGGAGCTGTTTTTT.

V is TRBV15 and J is TRBJ2-5; maybe TRBD2 (5 bases). Trimming removed 0 bases at V and 1 base at J, with 15 bases between. Germline V gene lookup returns CDR1 LNHNV and CDR2 YYDKDF (reference sequence). The CDR3 sequence is 17 residues long. The CDR3 DNA follows: TGTGCCACCAGCAGAGATCCGGGAACCGCGGGCCAAGAGACCCAGTACTTC. Translation: CATSRDPGTAGQETQYF.

The chain couples TRBV10-3 to TRBJ1-2; D remains ambiguous. The CDR3 loop spans 14 amino acids. Trimming stripped 2 bases from V and 3 bases from J, with 10 bases between. The V gene's germline CDR1 is ENHRY and CDR2 SYGVKD. CDR3: CAISEPGTYYGYTF. In DNA, the CDR3 is TGTGCCATCAGTGAGCCAGGCACCTACTATGGCTACACCTTC.

The genes are TRBV14 and TRBJ1-2, with D perhaps matching TRBD1 (5 bases). The ends were cut back, 4 bases at V and 5 bases at J, with 17 bases in the middle. CDR3 length: 15 amino acids. Germline CDR1 is SGHDN and CDR2 is FVKESK. CDR3 residues: CASSRGTDLGYGYTF. In nucleotides, the CDR3 is TGTGCCAGCAGCCGAGGGACCGACCTAGGGTATGGCTACACCTTC.

In this sample, this clone turned up once. V usage is TRBV7-9 and J usage is TRBJ2-7; D could derive from TRBD1 or TRBD2 (5 bases each). Trimming took 4 bases from V and 2 from J, leaving 12 bases between them. Looked up from germline, CDR1 is SEHNR and CDR2 is FQNEAQ (reference sequence). The CDR3 spans 14 residues. The CDR3 DNA is TGTGCCAGCAGCTGGGGACGGACAACCTACGAGCAGTACTTC. It codes for CASSWGRTTYEQYF.

The chain employs TRBV6-1 and TRBJ2-6; the D is unclear. CDR1 MNHNS and CDR2 SASEGT come from the germline V gene. CDR3 length equals 15 residues. V shed 6 bases and J shed 1 base, with 10 bases lying between them. CDR3 sequence reads: CASRGLRSGANVLTF. In DNA form, the CDR3 reads TGTGCCAGCAGGGGGTTACGATCTGGGGCCAACGTCCTGACTTTC.

This chain connects TRBV28 to TRBJ2-7; the D is unclear. CDR3 size: 18 residues. CDR1 and CDR2 from the germline V gene are MDHEN and SYDVKM. V lost 3 bases to trimming and J lost 1 base, with 22 bases between them. In nucleotides, the CDR3 is TGTGCCAGCAGTTTTTTGTGGTCTTCGCAGCGAGATTCCTACGAGCAGTACTTC. Its protein product is CASSFLWSSQRDSYEQYF.

This chain uses TRBV6-4 with TRBJ2-2, with TRBD2 matching 8 bases. Germline values: CDR1 MRHNA, CDR2 SNTAGT. The V segment lost 6 bases and the J segment 6 bases; nucleotides outside the gene matches: 9. The CDR3 has 15 residues. CDR3 nucleotides: TGTGCCAGCAGACTCGGGACTAGTATACCCGGGGAGCTGTTTTTT. Amino acid sequence: CASRLGTSIPGELFF.

This clone has only a few counts. The V call is TRBV30, the J call TRBJ1-1; D gene uncertain. Germline CDR1 and CDR2: GTSNPN and SVGIG (reference sequence). V lost 0 bases and J 6 bases, leaving 11 bases between the germline ends. The CDR3 runs 13 residues. The CDR3 protein is CAWSVRTTAEAFF. DNA for the CDR3: TGTGCCTGGAGTGTACGAACGACCGCTGAAGCTTTCTTT.

V usage is TRBV6-6 and J usage is TRBJ1-3; D unresolved. Trimming stripped 2 bases from V and 1 base from J, with 6 bases between. The CDR3 spans 14 residues. CDR1 MNHNY and CDR2 SVGAGI come from the germline V gene (reference sequence). Written as DNA, the CDR3 is TGTGCCAGCAGTTACGGCAGATCTGGAAACACCATATATTTT. Translated: CASSYGRSGNTIYF.